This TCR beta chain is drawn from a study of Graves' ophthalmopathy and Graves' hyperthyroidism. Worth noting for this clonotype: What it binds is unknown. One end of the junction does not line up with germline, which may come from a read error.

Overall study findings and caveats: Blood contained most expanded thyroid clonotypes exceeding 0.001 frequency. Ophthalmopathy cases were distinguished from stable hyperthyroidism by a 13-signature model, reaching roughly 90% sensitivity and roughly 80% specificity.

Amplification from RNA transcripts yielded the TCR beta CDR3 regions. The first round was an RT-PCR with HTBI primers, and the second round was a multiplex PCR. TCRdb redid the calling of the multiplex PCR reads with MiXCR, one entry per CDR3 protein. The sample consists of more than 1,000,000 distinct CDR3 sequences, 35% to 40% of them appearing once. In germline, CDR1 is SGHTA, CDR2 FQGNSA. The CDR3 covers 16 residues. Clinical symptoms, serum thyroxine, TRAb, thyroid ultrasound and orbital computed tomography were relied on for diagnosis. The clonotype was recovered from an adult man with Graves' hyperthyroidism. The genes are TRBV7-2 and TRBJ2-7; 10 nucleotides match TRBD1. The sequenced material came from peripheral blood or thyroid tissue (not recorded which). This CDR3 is CASSQSRQGAVYGQYF. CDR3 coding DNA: TGTGCCAGCAGCCAATCCCGACAGGGGGCAGTCTACGGGCAGTACTTC.